These 3 T cell receptor beta chains came from one sample sequenced in a study of shared clonotypes between healthy human individuals (dated by TCRdb to about 2020). Library preparation employed the immunoSEQ multiplex PCR assay. This immuneACCESS table, as held by TCRdb, lists in-frame sequences with V and J called but not all clones. Of the missing ones, under half trace to an unresolved V gene in checked studies; the others have no known cause. In all, the sample holds roughly 2 million clones, and approximately 96% of those were seen once. The ten largest make up roughly 0.13% of the sample. The sequenced sample consisted of naive CD4+ T cells sorted from blood. In light of the paper, this sample's cell subset or site label describes: CD45RA+ positively selected. These receptors all come from a man aged 18 to 29 in good health.

The genes are TRBV5-4 and TRBJ1-6; 10 nucleotides match TRBD1. The CDR3 extends over 16 amino acids. Germline V lookup: CDR1 SGHNT, CDR2 YYREEE (reference sequence). Unmatched junction bases numbered 10, after V lost 4 bases and J lost 9 bases. CDR3 DNA: TGTGCCAGCAGCAGAACCGGGACAGGGGAAGGTTCACCCCTCCACTTT. It yields the protein CASSRTGTGEGSPLHF.

The chain links TRBV4-1 to TRBJ2-3, with 16 nucleotides matching TRBD2. The CDR3 is 17 residues long. The ends lost 2 bases at V and 5 bases at J; junction bases unmatched: 4. Germline loops: CDR1 MGHRA, CDR2 YSYEKL. The CDR3 DNA follows: TGCGCCAGCAGCCAAACCGGGACTAGCGGGAGGGAAGATACGCAGTATTTT. It specifies CASSQTGTSGREDTQYF.

The CDR3 coding sequence is TGTGCCAGCAGAGGGACAGGCCTCTTCTATGGCTACACCTTC. It yields the protein CASRGTGLFYGYTF. The rearrangement links TRBV27 to TRBJ1-2; 8 positions agree with TRBD1. CDR1 MNHEY and CDR2 SMNVEV come from the germline V gene (reference sequence). The CDR3 covers 14 residues. Trimming took 6 bases from V and 4 from J; bases not matched to a gene: 7.